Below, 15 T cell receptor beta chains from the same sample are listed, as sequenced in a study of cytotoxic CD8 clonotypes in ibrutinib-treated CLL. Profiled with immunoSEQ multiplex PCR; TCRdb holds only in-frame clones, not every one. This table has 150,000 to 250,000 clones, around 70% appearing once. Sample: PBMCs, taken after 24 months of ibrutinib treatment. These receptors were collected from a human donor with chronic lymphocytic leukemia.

CDR3 DNA: TGTGCCTGGAGTCGGCTAGCCTACGAGCAGTACTTC. Translating gives CAWSRLAYEQYF. The V gene is TRBV30, the J gene TRBJ2-7; D ambiguous. There are 12 residues in the CDR3. Germline V gene data show CDR1 as GTSNPN and CDR2 as SVGIG (reference sequence). V lost 2 bases and J 2 bases, leaving 7 bases between the germline ends.

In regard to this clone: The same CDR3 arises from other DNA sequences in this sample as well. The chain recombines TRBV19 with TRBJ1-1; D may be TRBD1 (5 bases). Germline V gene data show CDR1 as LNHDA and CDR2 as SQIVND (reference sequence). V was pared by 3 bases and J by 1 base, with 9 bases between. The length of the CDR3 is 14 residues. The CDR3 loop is CASSMGGGNTEAFF. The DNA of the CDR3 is TGTGCCAGTAGTATGGGGGGAGGGAACACTGAAGCTTTCTTT. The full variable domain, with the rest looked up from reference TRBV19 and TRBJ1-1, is DGGITQSPKYLFRKEGQNVTLSCEQNLNHDAMYWYRQDPGQGLRLIYYSQIVNDFQKGDIAEGYSVSREKKESFPLTVTSAQKNPTAFYLCASSMGGGNTEAFFGQGTRLTVV.

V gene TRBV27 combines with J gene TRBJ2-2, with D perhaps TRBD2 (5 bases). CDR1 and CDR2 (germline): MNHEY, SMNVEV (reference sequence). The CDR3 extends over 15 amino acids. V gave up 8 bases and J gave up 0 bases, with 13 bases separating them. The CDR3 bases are TGTGCCAGCCAAGGGCGGGCGGCGAACACCGGGGAGCTGTTTTTT. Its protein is CASQGRAANTGELFF.

CDR3 nucleotide sequence: TGTGCCAGCAGCTTAGTGATTCGCCGCTACACCTTC. Translated: CASSLVIRRYTF. The chain links TRBV7-9 to TRBJ1-2; D ambiguous. The CDR3 spans 12 residues. The V and J ends lost 1 base and 9 bases respectively, with 9 bases between them. Germline V CDR1 and CDR2: SEHNR, FQNEAQ (reference sequence).

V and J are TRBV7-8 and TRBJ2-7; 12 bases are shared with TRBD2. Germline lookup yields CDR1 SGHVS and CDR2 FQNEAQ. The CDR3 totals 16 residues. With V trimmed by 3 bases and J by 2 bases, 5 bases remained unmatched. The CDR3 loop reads CASSFRLAGDPYEQYF. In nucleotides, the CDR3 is TGTGCCAGCAGCTTCCGACTAGCGGGAGACCCCTACGAGCAGTACTTC. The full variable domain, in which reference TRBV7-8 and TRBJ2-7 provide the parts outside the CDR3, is GAGVSQSPRYKVAKRGQDVALRCDPISGHVSLFWYQQALGQGPEFLTYFQNEAQLDKSGLPSDRFFAERPEGSVSTLKIQRTQQEDSAVYLCASSFRLAGDPYEQYFGPGTRLTVT.

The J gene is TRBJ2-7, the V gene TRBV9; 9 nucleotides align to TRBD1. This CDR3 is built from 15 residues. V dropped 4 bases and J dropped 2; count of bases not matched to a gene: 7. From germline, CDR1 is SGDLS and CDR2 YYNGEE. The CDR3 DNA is TGTGCCAGCAGCCCAAGGACAGGGGCGACCTACGAGCAGTACTTC. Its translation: CASSPRTGATYEQYF.

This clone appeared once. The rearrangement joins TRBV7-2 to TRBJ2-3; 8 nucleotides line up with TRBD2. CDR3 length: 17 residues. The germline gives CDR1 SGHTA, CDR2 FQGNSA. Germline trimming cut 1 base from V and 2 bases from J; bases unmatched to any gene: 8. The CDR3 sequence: CASSLVLLREVTDTQYF. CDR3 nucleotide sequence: TGTGCCAGCAGCTTAGTGTTATTGCGGGAGGTCACAGATACGCAGTATTTT.

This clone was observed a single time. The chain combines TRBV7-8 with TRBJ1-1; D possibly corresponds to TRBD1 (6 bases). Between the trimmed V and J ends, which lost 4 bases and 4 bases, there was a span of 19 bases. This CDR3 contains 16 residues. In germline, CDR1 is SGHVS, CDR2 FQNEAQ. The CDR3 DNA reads TGTGCCAGCAGCTGGGGGGCCCTGAAATTGGGCACTGAAGCTTTCTTT. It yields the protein CASSWGALKLGTEAFF. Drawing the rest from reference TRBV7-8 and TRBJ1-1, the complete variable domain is GAGVSQSPRYKVAKRGQDVALRCDPISGHVSLFWYQQALGQGPEFLTYFQNEAQLDKSGLPSDRFFAERPEGSVSTLKIQRTQQEDSAVYLCASSWGALKLGTEAFFGQGTRLTVV.

CDR3 protein: CASSETGTSGETQYF. CDR3 bases: TGTGCCAGCAGTGAAACCGGGACTAGCGGGGAGACCCAGTACTTC. This chain joins TRBV6-1 and TRBJ2-5; the match to TRBD2 covers 12 bases. CDR1 and CDR2 (germline): MNHNS, SASEGT. The J segment lost 5 bases and the V segment lost 2 bases, leaving 3 bases of the junction unmatched. This CDR3 spans 15 amino acids.

The CDR3 bases are TGTGCCAGTAGTATCACAGGGAGTTATCAGCCCCAGCATTTT. The encoded protein is CASSITGSYQPQHF. The gene calls are TRBV19 and TRBJ1-5; TRBD1 is a possible D gene (6 bases). CDR1 and CDR2 (germline): LNHDA, SQIVND (reference sequence). V lost 3 bases and J lost 5, with 11 bases in between. The length of the CDR3 is 14 residues.

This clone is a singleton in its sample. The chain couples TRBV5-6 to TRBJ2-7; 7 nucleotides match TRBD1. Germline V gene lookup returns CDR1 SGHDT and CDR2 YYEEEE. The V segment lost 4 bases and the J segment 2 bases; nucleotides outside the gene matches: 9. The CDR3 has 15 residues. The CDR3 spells CASSAGQVATYEQYF. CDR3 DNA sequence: TGTGCCAGCAGCGCCGGACAGGTGGCAACCTACGAGCAGTACTTC. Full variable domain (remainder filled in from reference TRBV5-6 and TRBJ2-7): DAGVTQSPTHLIKTRGQQVTLRCSPKSGHDTVSWYQQALGQGPQFIFQYYEEEERQRGNFPDRFSGHQFPNYSSELNVNALLLGDSALYLCASSAGQVATYEQYFGPGTRLTVT.

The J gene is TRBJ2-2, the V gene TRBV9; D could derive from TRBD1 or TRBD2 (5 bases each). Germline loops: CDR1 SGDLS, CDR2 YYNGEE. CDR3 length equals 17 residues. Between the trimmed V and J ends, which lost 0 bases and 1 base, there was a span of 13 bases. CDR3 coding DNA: TGTGCCAGCAGCGTAGCTACCGGGACGCGGAACACCGGGGAGCTGTTTTTT. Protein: CASSVATGTRNTGELFF.

The CDR3 bases are TGTGCCAGCAGCGTAGCTCCCCGGATTACGTCTGCTAACTATGGCTACACCTTC. It is translated as CASSVAPRITSANYGYTF. The chain couples TRBV9 to TRBJ1-2; unclear D gene. Looked up from germline, CDR1 is SGDLS and CDR2 is YYNGEE. V was shortened by 0 bases and J by 0 bases, with 18 bases between the two germline ends. The CDR3 extends over 18 amino acids.

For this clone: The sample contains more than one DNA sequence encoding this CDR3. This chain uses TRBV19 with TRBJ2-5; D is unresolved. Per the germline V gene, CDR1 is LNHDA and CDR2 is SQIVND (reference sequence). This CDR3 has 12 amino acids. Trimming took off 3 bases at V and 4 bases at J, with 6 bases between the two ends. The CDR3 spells CASSIGGETQYF. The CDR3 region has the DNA TGTGCCAGTAGTATTGGTGGAGAGACCCAGTACTTC.

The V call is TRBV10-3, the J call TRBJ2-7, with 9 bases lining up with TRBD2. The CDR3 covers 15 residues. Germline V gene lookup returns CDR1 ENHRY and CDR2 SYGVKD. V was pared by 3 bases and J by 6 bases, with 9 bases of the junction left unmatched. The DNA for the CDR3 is TGTGCCATCAGTGACCGGGATAGCGGGAGCGGCGAGCAGTACTTC. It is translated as CAISDRDSGSGEQYF.